A single sample gave rise to the 18 T cell receptor beta chains below, sequenced in a study of control samples from healthy donors and cancer patients. The method was immunoSEQ multiplex PCR; TCRdb's version includes in-frame clones alone and lacks a portion of them. The table records fewer than 95,000 clones, around 85% of them present only once. Sequenced sample: blood. The origin of the receptors is a man aged 30 to 39 in good health.

The J gene is TRBJ1-6, the V gene TRBV18, with D perhaps TRBD1 (5 bases). The CDR3 sequence is 13 residues long. The V end was cut by 3 bases, the J end by 7 bases, with 7 bases between. Germline CDR1 is KGHSH and CDR2 is LQKENI. The CDR3 nucleotides read TGTGCCAGCTCACCCGAGGGGAATTCACCCCTCCACTTT. This sequence encodes CASSPEGNSPLHF.

V is TRBV7-9 and J is TRBJ1-1; D remains ambiguous. The V end was cut by 1 base, the J end by 1 base, with 7 bases between. CDR3 length: 14 amino acids. Per the germline V gene, CDR1 is SEHNR and CDR2 is FQNEAQ (reference sequence). Here the CDR3 reads CASSLGWGNTEAFF. Here the CDR3 DNA reads TGTGCCAGCAGCTTAGGGTGGGGGAACACTGAAGCTTTCTTT.

This clone was found once. The gene calls are TRBV7-9 and TRBJ2-7; the D gene could be TRBD1 or TRBD2 (6 bases each). The CDR3 totals 15 residues. Trimming removed 4 bases from V and 5 bases from J, with 18 bases in between. Per germline, CDR1 SEHNR and CDR2 FQNEAQ (reference sequence). The CDR3 region has the DNA TGTGCCAGCAGCTATCGTCGTGGGGGGCCCAACGAGCAGTACTTC. This encodes CASSYRRGGPNEQYF. The full variable domain, with the rest looked up from reference TRBV7-9 and TRBJ2-7, is DTGVSQNPRHKITKRGQNVTFRCDPISEHNRLYWYRQTLGQGPEFLTYFQNEAQLEKSRLLSDRFSAERPKGSFSTLEIQRTEQGDSAMYLCASSYRRGGPNEQYFGPGTRLTVT.

The V gene is TRBV14, the J gene TRBJ1-2; no clear D. The CDR3 runs to 17 residues. V lost 1 base and J lost 4, with 19 bases in between. Germline CDR1 reads SGHDN; CDR2 reads FVKESK. The CDR3 sequence: CASSQVTPEFPIYGYTF. The CDR3, as DNA: TGTGCCAGCAGCCAAGTGACCCCGGAATTCCCTATCTATGGCTACACCTTC.

The table lists this clone with a few counts. V and J are TRBV5-8 and TRBJ1-2, with D possibly matching TRBD1 (6 bases). The CDR3 loop spans 14 amino acids. Germline CDR1 is SGHTS and CDR2 is YDEGEE. Trimming took 2 bases from V and 3 from J, leaving 11 bases between them. In DNA form, the CDR3 reads TGTGCCAGCAGCTTTGCAGGGGTAGACTATGGCTACACCTTC. Amino acid sequence: CASSFAGVDYGYTF.

V is TRBV5-1 and J is TRBJ1-4; 10 nucleotides agree with TRBD1. V gave up 0 bases and J gave up 6 bases; unmatched junction bases: 8. The length of the CDR3 is 17 residues. Germline V lookup: CDR1 SGHRS, CDR2 YFSETQ. The CDR3, as DNA: TGCGCCAGCAGCTTGGTGGGACAGGGGTCGATGGATGAAAAACTGTTTTTT. This codes for CASSLVGQGSMDEKLFF.

The J gene is TRBJ1-5, the V gene TRBV7-9, with D uncertain. V was cut by 5 bases and J by 9 bases, with 11 bases left in between. The CDR3 length is 12 residues. Germline V gene data show CDR1 as SEHNR and CDR2 as FQNEAQ (reference sequence). The CDR3 sequence is CASSETEPPQHF. The CDR3, as DNA: TGTGCCAGCAGCGAAACAGAGCCGCCCCAGCATTTT.

The chain uses TRBV27 and TRBJ2-1; 9 nucleotides line up with TRBD2. CDR1 is MNHEY and CDR2 is SMNVEV in the germline V gene (reference sequence). This CDR3 comprises 18 residues. The trim removed 1 base at V and 8 bases at J, leaving 15 bases unmatched. For the CDR3, the DNA is TGTGCCAGCAGTTTATTACGCGGGGGGGCCGAGGGTGCGGATGAGCAGTTCTTC. This encodes CASSLLRGGAEGADEQFF.

This clone was detected only once. The V and J genes are TRBV19 and TRBJ1-1; D unclear. CDR1 is LNHDA and CDR2 is SQIVND in the germline V gene (reference sequence). Between the trimmed V and J ends, which lost 3 bases and 6 bases, there was a span of 11 bases. The CDR3 has 13 residues. The CDR3 DNA is TGTGCCAGTAGTATCGGCACTGGCTCTGAAGCTTTCTTT. Translated, it gives CASSIGTGSEAFF.

The rearrangement uses TRBV9 and TRBJ2-7, with D possibly being TRBD1 (5 bases). CDR3 length: 14 amino acids. The germline V gene has CDR1 SGDLS and CDR2 YYNGEE. Between the trimmed V and J ends, which lost 0 bases and 2 bases, there was a span of 9 bases. The CDR3 DNA reads TGTGCCAGCAGCGTAGGACAGCGACCCTACGAGCAGTACTTC. The encoded protein is CASSVGQRPYEQYF.

J is TRBJ2-2 and V is TRBV7-9; 14 bases align to TRBD2. The CDR3 is 17 amino acids. CDR1 is SEHNR, CDR2 FQNEAQ, per germline (reference sequence). The V and J ends lost 4 bases and 3 bases, in that order; junction bases with no gene match: 4. The CDR3: CASSWTSGGTYTGELFF. The CDR3 DNA follows: TGTGCCAGCAGCTGGACTAGCGGGGGGACTTACACCGGGGAGCTGTTTTTT. Full variable domain (missing parts from reference TRBV7-9 and TRBJ2-2): DTGVSQNPRHKITKRGQNVTFRCDPISEHNRLYWYRQTLGQGPEFLTYFQNEAQLEKSRLLSDRFSAERPKGSFSTLEIQRTEQGDSAMYLCASSWTSGGTYTGELFFGEGSRLTVL.

The chain has TRBV9 and TRBJ1-4; the D gene is possibly TRBD1 (6 bases). In germline, CDR1 is SGDLS, CDR2 YYNGEE. V lost 3 bases and J lost 7, with 19 bases in between. This CDR3 is 16 amino acids long. This CDR3 is CASSGGAGRGSEKLFF. CDR3 nucleotide sequence: TGTGCCAGCAGCGGAGGGGCGGGCAGGGGCAGTGAAAAACTGTTTTTT.

This clone has more than one count but fewer than ten. This chain connects TRBV7-9 to TRBJ2-3; the D is unclear. The CDR3 totals 14 residues. Trimming removed 1 base from V and 2 bases from J, with 7 bases in between. Looked up from germline, CDR1 is SEHNR and CDR2 is FQNEAQ (reference sequence). The CDR3 DNA sequence: TGTGCCAGCAGCTTAGTTCGCCTCACAGATACGCAGTATTTT. It yields the protein CASSLVRLTDTQYF.

V usage is TRBV5-1 and J usage is TRBJ2-2; D is unresolved. V was clipped by 0 bases and J by 1 base, with 7 bases between them. The CDR3 runs 15 residues. Germline CDR1 SGHRS, CDR2 YFSETQ. The CDR3 coding sequence is TGCGCCAGCAGCTTGGAGGCCAGGAACACCGGGGAGCTGTTTTTT. This sequence encodes CASSLEARNTGELFF.

This chain links TRBV2 with TRBJ2-7; 11 positions match TRBD2. Losses at the gene ends were 8 bases for V and 4 bases for J; bases not matched to a gene: 7. The CDR3 spans 14 residues. Germline CDR1 reads SNHLY; CDR2 reads FYNNEI. The CDR3, as DNA: TGTGCCAGCTCGGAGGGACTAGCGGTATACGAGCAGTACTTC. Its protein is CASSEGLAVYEQYF. The whole variable domain, remainder taken from reference TRBV2 and TRBJ2-7, is EPEVTQTPSHQVTQMGQEVILRCVPISNHLYFYWYRQILGQKVEFLVSFYNNEISEKSEIFDDQFSVERPDGSNFTLKIRSTKLEDSAMYFCASSEGLAVYEQYFGPGTRLTVT.

V is TRBV19 and J is TRBJ2-7; a possible D gene is TRBD1 (6 bases). There are 13 residues in the CDR3. Per the germline V gene, CDR1 is LNHDA and CDR2 is SQIVND (reference sequence). The V and J ends lost 3 bases and 5 bases respectively, with 11 bases between them. The CDR3 here is CASSIKQGDEQYF. The CDR3 DNA reads TGTGCCAGTAGTATCAAACAGGGAGACGAGCAGTACTTC.

This rearrangement joins TRBV19 to TRBJ1-5; 10 bases line up with TRBD1. Looked up from germline, CDR1 is LNHDA and CDR2 is SQIVND (reference sequence). The length of the CDR3 is 17 residues. V shed 2 bases, J shed 7 bases, and the junction held 11 bases outside the gene matches. In DNA, the CDR3 is TGTGCCAGTAGTATATTAAGGGCAGACAGGGGGCAACAGCCCCAGCATTTT. Translated: CASSILRADRGQQPQHF.

The V and J genes are TRBV19 and TRBJ2-1; a possible D gene is TRBD2 (7 bases). This CDR3 is built from 15 residues. The ends were cut back, 7 bases at V and 7 bases at J, with 20 bases in the middle. Germline V gives CDR1 LNHDA, CDR2 SQIVND (reference sequence). As DNA, the CDR3 is TGTGCCAGTATCCGGGTTGGGGGGGGCCTTAATGAGCAGTTCTTC. Protein product: CASIRVGGGLNEQFF.